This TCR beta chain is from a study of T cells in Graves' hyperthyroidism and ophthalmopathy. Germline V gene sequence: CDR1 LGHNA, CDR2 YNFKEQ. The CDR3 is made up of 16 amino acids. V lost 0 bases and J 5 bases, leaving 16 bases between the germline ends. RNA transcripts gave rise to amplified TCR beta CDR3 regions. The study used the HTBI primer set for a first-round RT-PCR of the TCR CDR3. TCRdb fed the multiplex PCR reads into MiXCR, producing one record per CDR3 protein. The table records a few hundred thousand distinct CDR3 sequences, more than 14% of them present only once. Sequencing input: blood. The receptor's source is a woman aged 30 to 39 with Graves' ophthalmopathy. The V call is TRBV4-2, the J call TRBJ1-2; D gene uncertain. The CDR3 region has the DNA TGTGCCAGCAGCCAAGATCTGAGAGAGAGACAATATGGCTACACCTTC. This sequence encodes CASSQDLRERQYGYTF.